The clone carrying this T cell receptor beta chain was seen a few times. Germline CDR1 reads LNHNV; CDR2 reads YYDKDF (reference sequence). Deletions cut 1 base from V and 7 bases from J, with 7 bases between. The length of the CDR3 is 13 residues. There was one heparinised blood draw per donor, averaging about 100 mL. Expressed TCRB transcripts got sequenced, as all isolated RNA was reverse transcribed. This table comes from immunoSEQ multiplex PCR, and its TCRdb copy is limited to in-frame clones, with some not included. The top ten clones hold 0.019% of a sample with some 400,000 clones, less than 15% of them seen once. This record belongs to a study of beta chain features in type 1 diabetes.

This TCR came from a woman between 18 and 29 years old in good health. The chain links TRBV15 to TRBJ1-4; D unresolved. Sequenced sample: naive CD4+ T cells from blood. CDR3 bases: TGTGCCACCAGCAGAGGAGTGCCTGAAAAACTGTTTTTT. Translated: CATSRGVPEKLFF.